This record concerns one T cell receptor beta chain sequence. What it binds is unknown. These data are taken from a study of T cell responses to AZD1222 COVID-19 vaccine. Overall study: Second-dose timings of about 4 or about 12 weeks were pooled. General study results and limits: Unmutated variant regions are reportedly targeted by nearly half of spike-specific TCRs. Spike-specific TCR breadth and depth were elevated following two AZD1222 doses. Regions 160-218 and 743-854 dominated among vaccine-associated CD4 TCRs spanning spike.

TCRdb's table, derived via immunoSEQ multiplex PCR, lists solely in-frame clones and lacks some. The sample consists of roughly 160,000 clones, approximately 90% of them appearing once. Germline CDR1 SGHNT, CDR2 YYREEE (reference sequence). This CDR3 contains 15 residues. Trimming took off 0 bases at V and 0 bases at J, with 9 bases between the two ends. The rearrangement uses TRBV5-4 and TRBJ1-1; the D is unclear. Sequenced here: peripheral blood, sampled on day 0 of AZD1222 vaccination. This receptor was obtained from an adult in good health. The CDR3: CASSLDTLLNTEAFF. The CDR3 DNA reads as TGTGCCAGCAGCTTGGATACTCTCCTGAACACTGAAGCTTTCTTT.